The 2 T cell receptor beta chains below all came from one sample that was sequenced in a study of T cells in localized non-small cell lung cancer. Profiling relied on immunoSEQ multiplex PCR, and the TCRdb table lists in-frame clones only, not all of them. This table holds around 9,000 clones, roughly 45% found once. Sequences were derived from lymph node tissue, sampled before any cancer treatment. Receptor source: a woman aged 40-75 years with stage I lung adenocarcinoma.

J is TRBJ2-7 and V is TRBV6-8; 12 bases agree with TRBD2. CDR3 length: 16 amino acids. Germline CDR1 MNHGY, CDR2 SAAAGT. V lost 2 bases and J lost 0; bases outside the gene matches: 2. Here the CDR3 DNA reads TGTGCCAGCAGTTACGGACTAGCGGGGCTCTCCTACGAGCAGTACTTC. It translates to CASSYGLAGLSYEQYF.

The V call is TRBV9, the J call TRBJ1-1; unclear D gene. The V and J ends lost 7 bases and 0 bases respectively, with 10 bases between them. The CDR3 has 13 residues. The germline V gene has CDR1 SGDLS and CDR2 YYNGEE. CDR3 loop: CASGGTLNTEAFF. The CDR3 coding sequence is TGTGCCAGCGGCGGAACCTTGAACACTGAAGCTTTCTTT.